A single T cell receptor beta chain is shown here with its context. The antigen is not known. TCRdb's copy holds only in-frame clones and misses some; the assay was immunoSEQ multiplex PCR. This sample has 6,000 or so clones, with 81% found just once. These data come from a study of OX40 agonist ivuxolimab in advanced cancers. The wider study: Ivuxolimab, an antibody that agonizes OX40 (CD134), was administered to the patients. Antecedent anti-PD-1, anti-PD-L1 or anti-CTLA-4 therapy was permissible, with under 50% having received some.

Notes on the study in general: Clonal expansion in partial responders at 0.1-3.0 mg/kg ranked among the lowest.

CDR3 length: 11 residues. V was trimmed by 7 bases and J by 5 bases, leaving 8 bases between them. Germline CDR1 MNHEY, CDR2 SMNVEV (reference sequence). V is TRBV27 and J is TRBJ2-5; D is undetermined. The material sequenced was CD4+ or CD8+ T cells sorted from blood, taken in a trial of the OX40 agonist ivuxolimab. The TCR was taken from an adult with an advanced solid tumor such as melanoma, head and neck, liver or kidney cancer. CDR3: CASTKGETQYF. CDR3 DNA: TGTGCCAGCACCAAAGGGGAGACCCAGTACTTC.